These T cell receptor beta chains were read from a single sample in a study of spatial heterogeneity in lung cancer. TCRdb re-analysed the 5' RACE reads in MiXCR, keeping a single row per CDR3 protein. Of more than 65,000 distinct CDR3 sequences detected, about 7.8% appear once; the ten largest clones hold roughly 7.1%. The input for sequencing was PBMCs, taken at surgery. The receptors here all came from a male donor with early-stage non-small cell lung cancer. The CDR3 runs from the conserved cysteine through the conserved F or W. Fields, in order: CDR3 length, V gene, clone size, D gene, J gene, CDR3 protein, CDR3 DNA. The D gene is left open where the match is weak. Some rows mark clone size as missing; the rest say once, few, many or name a class of expanded clone.

length: 11; V: TRBV20-1; size: few; D: NA; J: TRBJ1-1; CDR3: CSALGPIIAFF; DNA: TGCAGTGCTCTTGGCCCTATAATAGCTTTCTTT
length: 13; V: TRBV20-1; size: few; D: TRBD1; J: TRBJ1-1; CDR3: CSAGGQGFTEAFF; DNA: TGCAGTGCTGGGGGACAGGGGTTCACTGAAGCTTTCTTT
length: 15; V: TRBV12-3/TRBV12-4; size: NA; D: NA; J: TRBJ1-4; CDR3: CASSLNGQGNEKLFF; DNA: TGTGCCAGCAGTTTGAACGGGCAGGGAAATGAAAAACTGTTTTTT
length: 14; V: TRBV9; size: few; D: NA; J: TRBJ2-7; CDR3: CASNTGSYSYEQYF; DNA: TGTGCCAGCAATACCGGGTCCTACTCCTACGAGCAGTACTTC
length: 14; V: TRBV7-9; size: many; D: NA; J: TRBJ2-5; CDR3: CASSPDRTGETQYF; DNA: TGTGCCAGCAGCCCCGACAGAACGGGGGAGACCCAGTACTTC
length: 20; V: TRBV18; size: many; D: NA; J: TRBJ2-1; CDR3: CASSRGARPGPQRSYNEQFF; DNA: TGTGCCAGCTCCAGGGGCGCGAGGCCCGGACCACAACGCTCCTACAATGAGCAGTTCTTC
length: 14; V: TRBV12-3/TRBV12-4; size: many; D: NA; J: TRBJ2-3; CDR3: CASSFPAGADTQYF; DNA: TGTGCCAGCAGTTTCCCCGCGGGTGCAGATACGCAGTATTTT
length: 13; V: TRBV19; size: few; D: TRBD1; J: TRBJ2-5; CDR3: CASSNGQGETQYF; DNA: TGTGCCAGTAGTAACGGACAGGGGGAGACCCAGTACTTC
length: 14; V: TRBV24-1; size: many; D: TRBD1; J: TRBJ1-2; CDR3: CATSDPDRDYGYTF; DNA: TGTGCCACCAGTGACCCCGACAGGGACTATGGCTACACCTTC
length: 14; V: TRBV10-3; size: many; D: NA; J: TRBJ2-3; CDR3: CAISESGFTDTQYF; DNA: TGTGCCATCAGTGAGAGTGGGTTCACAGATACGCAGTATTTT
length: 15; V: TRBV7-8; size: NA; D: NA; J: TRBJ2-5; CDR3: CASSLDPGHQETQYF; DNA: TGTGCCAGCAGCTTAGATCCGGGACACCAAGAGACCCAGTACTTC
length: 14; V: TRBV2; size: many; D: NA; J: TRBJ2-1; CDR3: CASSDRTSYNEQFF; DNA: TGTGCCAGCAGTGACAGGACTTCCTACAATGAGCAGTTCTTC
length: 15; V: TRBV6-2/TRBV6-3; size: NA; D: NA; J: TRBJ1-1; CDR3: CASSPYRAMNTEAFF; DNA: TGTGCCAGCAGCCCTTATAGGGCCATGAACACTGAAGCTTTCTTT
length: 15; V: TRBV7-3; size: few; D: NA; J: TRBJ1-6; CDR3: CASSLVGQGNSPLHF; DNA: TGTGCCAGCAGCTTAGTTGGGCAGGGTAATTCACCCCTCCACTTT
length: 14; V: TRBV6-5; size: many; D: NA; J: TRBJ1-2; CDR3: CASSAGSPNYGYTF; DNA: TGTGCCAGCAGCGCAGGATCTCCTAACTATGGCTACACCTTC
length: 16; V: TRBV24-1; size: many; D: TRBD1; J: TRBJ1-5; CDR3: CATSDFDRGNNQPQHF; DNA: TGTGCCACCAGTGATTTTGACAGGGGGAATAATCAGCCCCAGCATTTT
length: 14; V: TRBV7-9; size: many; D: TRBD1; J: TRBJ1-5; CDR3: CASSRDRGDQPQHF; DNA: TGTGCCAGCAGTCGGGACAGGGGGGATCAGCCCCAGCATTTT
length: 14; V: TRBV5-1; size: many; D: TRBD2; J: TRBJ2-5; CDR3: CASSLLAGTETQYF; DNA: TGCGCCAGCAGCTTGTTAGCGGGAACGGAGACCCAGTACTTC
length: 12; V: TRBV24-1; size: many; D: NA; J: TRBJ2-1; CDR3: CATSDFVYEQFF; DNA: TGTGCCACCAGTGATTTCGTATACGAGCAGTTCTTC
length: 14; V: TRBV5-1; size: many; D: NA; J: TRBJ2-5; CDR3: CASNFQGGQETQYF; DNA: TGCGCCAGCAATTTTCAGGGTGGGCAAGAGACCCAGTACTTC
length: 14; V: TRBV7-2; size: few; D: NA; J: TRBJ2-3; CDR3: CASSLATPRDTQYF; DNA: TGTGCCAGCAGCTTAGCCACCCCCAGAGATACGCAGTATTTT
length: 12; V: TRBV30; size: many; D: NA; J: TRBJ1-1; CDR3: CAWSLSDTEAFF; DNA: TGTGCCTGGAGTCTAAGCGACACTGAAGCTTTCTTT
length: 13; V: TRBV18; size: NA; D: NA; J: TRBJ2-3; CDR3: CASSPPGVDTQYF; DNA: TGTGCCAGCTCACCACCGGGTGTAGATACGCAGTATTTT
length: 14; V: TRBV12-3/TRBV12-4; size: NA; D: NA; J: TRBJ1-1; CDR3: CASSPPRLNTEAFF; DNA: TGTGCCAGCAGTCCCCCCAGGCTGAACACTGAAGCTTTCTTT
length: 16; V: TRBV4-3; size: many; D: NA; J: TRBJ2-3; CDR3: CASSQVLSGITDTQYF; DNA: TGCGCCAGCAGCCAAGTCTTGAGCGGTATCACAGATACGCAGTATTTT
length: 15; V: TRBV7-9; size: many; D: NA; J: TRBJ2-3; CDR3: CASSLTGLRTDTQYF; DNA: TGTGCCAGCAGCTTAACTGGACTTCGCACAGATACGCAGTATTTT
length: 15; V: TRBV20-1; size: few; D: NA; J: TRBJ2-5; CDR3: CSARSLSGRQETQYF; DNA: TGCAGTGCTAGATCCCTCAGCGGGCGCCAAGAGACCCAGTACTTC
length: 14; V: TRBV11-2; size: many; D: NA; J: TRBJ2-7; CDR3: CASSLGAEDYEQYF; DNA: TGTGCCAGCAGCTTAGGAGCGGAGGACTACGAGCAGTACTTC
length: 17; V: TRBV14; size: NA; D: TRBD2; J: TRBJ2-3; CDR3: CASSQDHGGSGTDTQYF; DNA: TGTGCCAGCAGCCAAGATCATGGCGGGAGCGGAACAGATACGCAGTATTTT
length: 14; V: TRBV28; size: many; D: NA; J: TRBJ1-2; CDR3: CASSKGGGSYGYTF; DNA: TGTGCCAGCAGCAAAGGTGGAGGGTCCTATGGCTACACCTTC
length: 15; V: TRBV5-1; size: many; D: NA; J: TRBJ1-1; CDR3: CASSLPGRANTEAFF; DNA: TGCGCCAGCAGCTTACCGGGACGGGCGAACACTGAAGCTTTCTTT
length: 14; V: TRBV10-3; size: NA; D: TRBD1; J: TRBJ1-1; CDR3: CAISGDSMNTEAFF; DNA: TGTGCCATCAGTGGGGACAGTATGAACACTGAAGCTTTCTTT
length: 13; V: TRBV9; size: many; D: NA; J: TRBJ2-7; CDR3: CASSSRKYYEQYF; DNA: TGTGCCAGCAGCTCCAGGAAGTACTACGAGCAGTACTTC
length: 13; V: TRBV20-1; size: NA; D: NA; J: TRBJ1-2; CDR3: CSAFRDAERGYTF; DNA: TGCAGTGCTTTCCGGGACGCGGAGAGAGGCTACACCTTC
length: 14; V: TRBV10-3; size: many; D: NA; J: TRBJ1-2; CDR3: CAISESRVNYGYTF; DNA: TGTGCCATCAGTGAGTCGAGAGTAAACTATGGCTACACCTTC
length: 13; V: TRBV5-1; size: many; D: NA; J: TRBJ1-1; CDR3: CASSPMLNTEAFF; DNA: TGCGCCAGCAGCCCTATGCTGAACACTGAAGCTTTCTTT
length: 14; V: TRBV14; size: NA; D: NA; J: TRBJ1-2; CDR3: CASSQIRGTAGYTF; DNA: TGTGCCAGCAGCCAGATCAGGGGAACGGCTGGCTACACCTTC
length: 15; V: TRBV12-3/TRBV12-4; size: many; D: NA; J: TRBJ2-2; CDR3: CASSFRQGWTGELFF; DNA: TGTGCCAGCAGTTTTCGGCAGGGTTGGACCGGGGAGCTGTTTTTT
length: 15; V: TRBV3-2; size: many; D: NA; J: TRBJ2-1; CDR3: CASSQDGDAYNEQFF; DNA: TGTGCCAGCAGCCAAGATGGAGACGCTTACAATGAGCAGTTCTTC
length: 17; V: TRBV7-6; size: NA; D: TRBD2; J: TRBJ2-1; CDR3: CASSTRTSGSSYYEQFF; DNA: TGTGCCAGCAGCACCAGGACTAGCGGGAGCTCCTACTATGAGCAGTTCTTC
length: 13; V: TRBV7-2; size: many; D: NA; J: TRBJ1-1; CDR3: CASSFSPDTEAFF; DNA: TGTGCCAGCAGCTTTAGTCCGGACACTGAAGCTTTCTTT
length: 13; V: TRBV7-3; size: NA; D: NA; J: TRBJ1-2; CDR3: CASSSDSVYGYTF; DNA: TGTGCCAGCAGTTCTGACAGCGTCTATGGCTACACCTTC
length: 17; V: TRBV20-1; size: NA; D: TRBD2; J: TRBJ2-1; CDR3: CSASRGLAGGAWNEQFF; DNA: TGCAGTGCCTCCCGAGGACTAGCGGGAGGGGCGTGGAATGAGCAGTTCTTC
length: 15; V: TRBV10-3; size: many; D: TRBD1; J: TRBJ1-6; CDR3: CAISDATGRNSPLHF; DNA: TGTGCCATCAGTGACGCGACAGGGCGTAATTCACCCCTCCACTTT
length: 16; V: TRBV5-1; size: NA; D: NA; J: TRBJ1-1; CDR3: CASSLFGRTISTEAFF; DNA: TGCGCCAGCAGCTTATTCGGCCGAACGATCTCCACTGAAGCTTTCTTT
length: 14; V: TRBV27; size: NA; D: TRBD1; J: TRBJ2-5; CDR3: CASSPRQGRETQYF; DNA: TGTGCCAGCAGTCCCAGACAGGGTCGGGAGACCCAGTACTTC
length: 13; V: TRBV4-2; size: many; D: NA; J: TRBJ1-5; CDR3: CASSQDKDQPQHF; DNA: TGTGCCAGCAGCCAAGATAAGGACCAGCCCCAGCATTTT
length: 12; V: TRBV12-3/TRBV12-4; size: many; D: NA; J: TRBJ1-5; CDR3: CASSLTDQPQHF; DNA: TGTGCCAGCAGTTTGACAGATCAGCCCCAGCATTTT
length: 12; V: TRBV29-1; size: many; D: NA; J: TRBJ1-1; CDR3: CSVERQDTEAFF; DNA: TGCAGCGTTGAAAGACAAGACACTGAAGCTTTCTTT